This record covers a single T cell receptor (beta chain). Its target is not known. The sample is drawn from a study of cytomegalovirus exposure and HLA in healthy donors. The study, taken as a whole, reports: Researchers reported from a later analysis that most CMV-associated TCR beta chains appeared HLA-restricted. TCR beta V- and J-gene trimming, according to a later analysis, was linked to a missense DCLRE1C variant. Beyond CMV serostatus, there was no information to go on about immune exposure.

J lost 7 bases, V lost 3 bases, and 2 bases had no gene match. Germline V lookup: CDR1 SGHRS, CDR2 YFSETQ. The CDR3 sequence is 14 residues long. The study ran its PCR with 60 Vbeta and 13 Jbeta primers. Repertoires were generated with immunoSEQ multiplex PCR, while TCRdb's copy carries only in-frame clones and drops some. Here the sample spans roughly 190,000 clones, roughly 9.4% being singletons. The donors comprised healthy bone marrow donors. The chain couples TRBV5-1 to TRBJ2-1, with TRBD2 identical over 12 bases. The sequence was obtained from a woman younger than 45 in good health and CMV-seropositive. The sample taken for sequencing was PBMCs. This CDR3 reads CASSYLAGGNEQFF. The CDR3 DNA sequence: TGCGCCAGCAGCTACCTAGCGGGAGGGAATGAGCAGTTCTTC. The complete variable domain, with remaining parts taken from reference TRBV5-1 and TRBJ2-1, reads KAGVTQTPRYLIKTRGQQVTLSCSPISGHRSVSWYQQTPGQGLQFLFEYFSETQRNKGNFPGRFSGRQFSNSRSEMNVSTLELGDSALYLCASSYLAGGNEQFFGPGTRLTVL.